The 15 T cell receptor beta chains presented below share a single source sample, sequenced in a study of cytomegalovirus exposure and HLA in healthy donors. Primers for the PCR totalled 60 Vbeta and 13 Jbeta. Some clones are missing from TCRdb's copy, which holds only in-frame ones; the method was immunoSEQ multiplex PCR. The sample has 100,000 to 150,000 clones, 81% seen once. The specimen was PBMCs. The receptors come from a man aged 18 to 30 in good health and CMV-seronegative.

The chain links TRBV5-1 to TRBJ2-3; 8 positions match TRBD2. Germline CDR1 reads SGHRS; CDR2 reads YFSETQ. There are 14 residues in the CDR3. The ends lost 4 bases at V and 3 bases at J; junction bases unmatched: 4. The CDR3 DNA follows: TGCGCCAGCAGCCCCCCTAGCGGGACAGATACGCAGTATTTT. This translates into CASSPPSGTDTQYF.

This chain links TRBV5-1 with TRBJ1-4; unclear D gene. CDR1 and CDR2 from the germline V gene are SGHRS and YFSETQ. The CDR3 has 13 residues. The V end was cut by 4 bases, the J end by 5 bases, with 9 bases between. Here the CDR3 DNA reads TGCGCCAGCAGCCGCGCGGTAAATGAAAAACTGTTTTTT. Translated: CASSRAVNEKLFF.

The gene calls are TRBV6-5 and TRBJ1-2, with 9 bases that match TRBD1. This CDR3 comprises 14 residues. With V trimmed by 2 bases and J by 2 bases, 0 bases remained unmatched. The germline V gene has CDR1 MNHEY and CDR2 SVGAGI. The chain's CDR3 is CASSYGQGNYGYTF. The CDR3 nucleotides are TGTGCCAGCAGTTACGGACAGGGGAACTATGGCTACACCTTC.

V and J are TRBV7-9 and TRBJ2-7, with 7 positions matching TRBD2. Losses at the gene ends were 5 bases for V and 3 bases for J; bases not matched to a gene: 7. In germline, CDR1 is SEHNR, CDR2 FQNEAQ (reference sequence). There are 14 residues in the CDR3. The CDR3 region is CASSTTGGSYEQYF. The CDR3 nucleotides read TGTGCCAGCAGCACGACGGGGGGAAGCTACGAGCAGTACTTC.

This chain joins TRBV29-1 and TRBJ1-1; 11 positions agree with TRBD1. Germline lookup yields CDR1 SQVTM and CDR2 ANQGSEA. This CDR3 comprises 13 residues. V lost 4 bases to trimming and J lost 4 bases; unmatched junction nucleotides: 2. The CDR3 reads CSVGGTGGTEAFF. The CDR3 coding sequence is TGCAGCGTTGGAGGGACAGGGGGCACTGAAGCTTTCTTT.

This clone was counted a few times. V is TRBV6-1 and J is TRBJ1-1; D perhaps matches TRBD1 (5 bases). Germline V CDR1 and CDR2: MNHNS, SASEGT. The CDR3 consists of 14 residues. V was trimmed by 10 bases and J by 3 bases, leaving 18 bases between them. CDR3 DNA: TGTGCCAATTACCCGACAGAAGGTTACACTGAAGCTTTCTTT. It encodes CANYPTEGYTEAFF.

V usage is TRBV18 and J usage is TRBJ1-2, with a possible D match to TRBD1 (6 bases). Germline assignment: CDR1 KGHSH and CDR2 LQKENI. There are 14 residues in the CDR3. V lost 0 bases and J lost 7, with 12 bases in between. The CDR3 reads CASSPPGRGSGYTF. The CDR3 bases are TGTGCCAGCTCACCACCGGGCAGGGGATCTGGCTACACCTTC.

The chain combines TRBV27 with TRBJ1-2; 11 nucleotides align to TRBD1. The CDR3 spans 14 residues. V lost 6 bases to trimming and J lost 14 bases; unmatched junction nucleotides: 14. The V gene's germline CDR1 is MNHEY and CDR2 SMNVEV (reference sequence). CDR3 sequence (DNA): TGTGCCAGCAGATCGTTAGGACAGGGGGCACAGTTGACCTTC. Amino acids: CASRSLGQGAQLTF.

The chain recombines TRBV7-2 with TRBJ1-1; possible D gene TRBD1, 6 bases. The CDR3 has 15 residues. With 1 base removed from V and 0 bases from J, the gap between germline ends came to 9 bases. In germline, CDR1 is SGHTA, CDR2 FQGNSA. This CDR3 is CASSLDGQLNTEAFF. CDR3 coding DNA: TGTGCCAGCAGCTTAGACGGACAGCTGAACACTGAAGCTTTCTTT.

CDR3 coding DNA: TGTGCCAGCAGCGGGACAGTTAACACTGAAGCTTTCTTT. Translated: CASSGTVNTEAFF. The chain couples TRBV5-8 to TRBJ1-1, with 7 bases matching TRBD1. Trimming cost V 4 bases and J 2 bases; bases outside gene matches: 2. Germline V gene sequence: CDR1 SGHTS, CDR2 YDEGEE. The CDR3 spans 13 residues.

This sequence joins TRBV9 and TRBJ1-2; TRBD1 might be the D (5 bases). This CDR3 comprises 15 residues. Trimming pared 4 bases from V and 8 bases from J, leaving 21 bases between. Germline values: CDR1 SGDLS, CDR2 YYNGEE. Here the CDR3 reads CASSPSTGAFDGYTF. In DNA, the CDR3 is TGTGCCAGCAGCCCCTCGACTGGGGCCTTTGACGGCTACACCTTC.

The chain links TRBV27 to TRBJ2-3; 9 positions agree with TRBD1. Germline CDR1 and CDR2: MNHEY and SMNVEV (reference sequence). Trimming cost V 5 bases and J 8 bases; bases outside gene matches: 11. The CDR3 runs 15 residues. CDR3 sequence: CASSPLDRGGGTQYF. CDR3 nucleotide sequence: TGTGCCAGCAGTCCATTGGACAGGGGCGGAGGTACGCAGTATTTT.

The gene calls are TRBV6-5 and TRBJ1-2, with D possibly being TRBD1 (5 bases). The V end lost 6 bases, the J end lost 2 bases, and 16 bases lay between the germline ends. The CDR3 covers 15 residues. Germline lookup yields CDR1 MNHEY and CDR2 SVGAGI. The CDR3: CASRDLGWGNYGYTF. The CDR3 nucleotides are TGTGCCAGCAGGGACCTCGGTTGGGGCAACTATGGCTACACCTTC.

The V gene is TRBV28, the J gene TRBJ2-7, with 8 bases identical to TRBD1. This CDR3 contains 15 residues. The germline CDR1 and CDR2 sequences are MDHEN and SYDVKM. V gave up 3 bases and J gave up 5 bases; unmatched junction bases: 9. This chain's CDR3 is CASSLIGQGFHEQYF. DNA of the CDR3: TGTGCCAGCAGTTTGATAGGACAGGGTTTCCACGAGCAGTACTTC. Filled out from reference TRBV28 and TRBJ2-7, the complete variable domain reads DVKVTQSSRYLVKRTGEKVFLECVQDMDHENMFWYRQDPGLGLRLIYFSYDVKMKEKGDIPEGYSVSREKKERFSLILESASTNQTSMYLCASSLIGQGFHEQYFGPGTRLTVT.

The DNA for the CDR3 is TGTGCCAGCAGTTATGGGCCTGGCAGGGTGGGCAATGGCTACACCTTC. It translates to CASSYGPGRVGNGYTF. The chain couples TRBV6-5 to TRBJ1-2, with D possibly being TRBD1 (5 bases). With 3 bases removed from V and 6 bases from J, the gap between germline ends came to 20 bases. Germline-derived CDR1 and CDR2 are MNHEY and SVGAGI. The CDR3 has 16 amino acids.